A single sample gave rise to the 29 T cell receptor beta chains below, sequenced in a study of cytomegalovirus exposure and HLA in healthy donors. Data came from immunoSEQ multiplex PCR; TCRdb stores just in-frame clones and leaves some out. The repertoire holds around 69,000 clones, with 96% as singletons. What was sequenced was PBMCs. These receptors all come from a woman aged 18 to 35 in good health and CMV-seropositive.

This rearrangement joins TRBV6-6 to TRBJ1-2; D may be TRBD1 (6 bases). V shed 7 bases and J shed 8 bases, with 17 bases lying between them. This CDR3 contains 13 residues. Looked up from germline, CDR1 is MNHNY and CDR2 is SVGAGI (reference sequence). The CDR3 protein is CASTIDRHLGYTF. CDR3 DNA: TGTGCCAGCACAATCGACAGGCACCTGGGCTACACCTTC.

This clone was seen only once. The V call is TRBV30, the J call TRBJ1-5; TRBD1 agrees at 7 bases. The CDR3 spans 13 residues. The junction had 7 bases not matched to a gene; V was cut back by 5 bases and J by 6 bases. CDR1 GTSNPN and CDR2 SVGIG come from the germline V gene (reference sequence). In DNA form, the CDR3 reads TGTGCCTGGGCCACAGGGGACGGTCAGCCCCAGCATTTT. It codes for CAWATGDGQPQHF.

The V gene is TRBV6-1, the J gene TRBJ1-5; D is undetermined. The germline CDR1 and CDR2 sequences are MNHNS and SASEGT. CDR3 size: 12 residues. The V end lost 2 bases, the J end lost 4 bases, and 3 bases lay between the germline ends. The CDR3 reads CASSERNQPQHF. DNA for the CDR3: TGTGCCAGCAGTGAACGTAATCAGCCCCAGCATTTT.

The rearrangement links TRBV29-1 to TRBJ2-3, with D perhaps matching TRBD2 (6 bases). The CDR3 length is 12 residues. Trimming left V 7 bases short and J 1 base short, with 9 bases between. Germline V lookup: CDR1 SQVTM, CDR2 ANQGSEA. This CDR3 is CSAVAGTDTQYF. The CDR3 coding sequence is TGCAGCGCCGTAGCGGGCACAGATACGCAGTATTTT.

V usage is TRBV11-2 and J usage is TRBJ2-3; a possible D gene is TRBD1 (5 bases). There are 15 residues in the CDR3. V was trimmed by 4 bases and J by 8 bases, leaving 19 bases between them. Germline V gene lookup returns CDR1 SGHAT and CDR2 FQNNGV. CDR3 DNA: TGTGCCAGCAGCTCTGGACGACAGAATCTCGTTACGCAGTATTTT. This translates into CASSSGRQNLVTQYF.

This chain connects TRBV4-1 to TRBJ1-1; 9 nucleotides match TRBD1. The V gene end was trimmed by 4 bases and the J gene end by 1 base; junction bases not matched to a gene: 1. The CDR3 runs 14 residues. Germline V gene data show CDR1 as MGHRA and CDR2 as YSYEKL. The CDR3 region has the DNA TGCGCCAGCAGCCGGACAGGGGCGAACACTGAAGCTTTCTTT. It codes for CASSRTGANTEAFF.

This clone was observed a few times. The V gene is TRBV19, the J gene TRBJ1-1, with TRBD1 as a possible D gene (6 bases). CDR3 length: 15 residues. The V and J ends lost 6 bases and 4 bases respectively, with 18 bases between them. CDR1 LNHDA and CDR2 SQIVND come from the germline V gene (reference sequence). The CDR3 nucleotides read TGTGCCAGTAGGCTAGGTGGACAGAGGAGCACTGAAGCTTTCTTT. It is translated as CASRLGGQRSTEAFF.

This chain uses TRBV30 with TRBJ2-3; TRBD1 agrees at 9 bases. The V gene end was trimmed by 5 bases and the J gene end by 5 bases; junction bases not matched to a gene: 11. The CDR3 loop spans 15 amino acids. The germline V gene encodes CDR1 GTSNPN and CDR2 SVGIG (reference sequence). The CDR3 nucleotides are TGTGCCTGGGCGCCGGGGGGACAGGGTGGAGATACGCAGTATTTT. It encodes CAWAPGGQGGDTQYF.

The gene calls are TRBV7-9 and TRBJ2-2; 9 positions agree with TRBD1. V gave up 3 bases and J gave up 6 bases; unmatched junction bases: 8. Looked up from germline, CDR1 is SEHNR and CDR2 is FQNEAQ (reference sequence). The CDR3 extends over 16 amino acids. This CDR3 reads CASSFSYRGQAGELFF. The CDR3 nucleotides read TGTGCCAGCAGCTTTTCTTACAGGGGGCAAGCCGGGGAGCTGTTTTTT.

The chain combines TRBV5-1 with TRBJ2-3; 7 bases line up with TRBD2. J was trimmed by 2 bases and V by 4 bases; bases with no gene match: 7. This CDR3 spans 15 amino acids. Germline values: CDR1 SGHRS, CDR2 YFSETQ. For the CDR3, the DNA is TGCGCCAGCAGCACCGGACTAGTGCCCACAGATACGCAGTATTTT. This codes for CASSTGLVPTDTQYF.

The genes are TRBV27 and TRBJ2-7; 10 bases match TRBD1. This CDR3 is 14 amino acids long. The trim removed 5 bases at V and 5 bases at J, leaving 6 bases unmatched. In germline, CDR1 is MNHEY, CDR2 SMNVEV (reference sequence). CDR3 in DNA: TGTGCCAGCAGTCCAAGACAGGGGGCCCACGAGCAGTACTTC. Encoded protein: CASSPRQGAHEQYF.

This chain uses TRBV2 with TRBJ1-1, with 8 nucleotides matching TRBD1. Losses at the gene ends were 6 bases for V and 4 bases for J; bases not matched to a gene: 7. The CDR3 is 14 amino acids. Per the germline V gene, CDR1 is SNHLY and CDR2 is FYNNEI. The CDR3 here is CASSYITGGTEAFF. The CDR3 DNA reads TGTGCCAGCAGCTACATTACAGGGGGCACTGAAGCTTTCTTT.

The chain combines TRBV4-3 with TRBJ2-1; the match to TRBD2 covers 12 bases. Germline V gene data show CDR1 as LGHNA and CDR2 as YSLEER. The CDR3 length is 17 residues. V shed 0 bases and J 5 bases; nucleotides not matched to a gene: 5. The CDR3 DNA is TGCGCCAGCAGCCAAGATCGGACTAGCGGGATCCACAATGAGCAGTTCTTC. It codes for CASSQDRTSGIHNEQFF.

This clone came up a few times. The CDR3 sequence is CSVARGDTEAFF. DNA of the CDR3: TGCAGCGTGGCCAGGGGTGATACTGAAGCTTTCTTT. The chain uses TRBV29-1 and TRBJ1-1, with a weak D call TRBD1 (6 bases). V was pared by 6 bases and J by 5 bases, with 13 bases between. Germline V gene data show CDR1 as SQVTM and CDR2 as ANQGSEA. CDR3 length equals 12 residues.

This clone was observed a single time. This chain uses TRBV2 with TRBJ2-7; 13 nucleotides line up with TRBD2. This CDR3 has 14 amino acids. Trimming took 6 bases from V and 2 from J; bases not matched to a gene: 1. Per the germline V gene, CDR1 is SNHLY and CDR2 is FYNNEI. The CDR3 loop is CASRGLAGTYEQYF. CDR3 nucleotides: TGTGCCAGCAGGGGACTAGCGGGAACCTACGAGCAGTACTTC.

The CDR3 nucleotides are TGTGCCAGCTCACCAGGGGGTAGCGGGAGCGATGAGCAGTTCTTC. Translation: CASSPGGSGSDEQFF. This chain connects TRBV18 to TRBJ2-1, with 9 bases identical to TRBD2. CDR1 KGHSH and CDR2 LQKENI come from the germline V gene. Unmatched junction bases numbered 7, after V lost 2 bases and J lost 8 bases. The CDR3 has 15 residues.

The V call is TRBV13, the J call TRBJ2-1, with 9 bases aligning to TRBD2. Trimming took 4 bases from V and 10 from J; bases not matched to a gene: 2. The length of the CDR3 is 12 residues. Per the germline V gene, CDR1 is PRHDT and CDR2 is FYEKMQ (reference sequence). CDR3 amino acids: CASSSGLAEQFF. CDR3 nucleotide sequence: TGTGCCAGCAGCTCCGGACTAGCGGAGCAGTTCTTC.

This chain connects TRBV10-3 to TRBJ2-1; 7 nucleotides line up with TRBD2. The germline gives CDR1 ENHRY, CDR2 SYGVKD. V lost 7 bases, J lost 1 base, and 10 bases stayed unmatched. There are 16 residues in the CDR3. The CDR3: CAITEGRGGSYNEQFF. CDR3 nucleotide sequence: TGTGCCATCACCGAGGGGAGGGGAGGATCCTACAATGAGCAGTTCTTC.

The rearrangement uses TRBV5-1 and TRBJ1-3; D not certain. The germline CDR1 and CDR2 sequences are SGHRS and YFSETQ. The CDR3 loop spans 14 amino acids. V lost 2 bases, J lost 1 base, and 7 bases lay in between. In DNA form, the CDR3 reads TGCGCCAGCAGCTTTGAGGGTTCTGGAAACACCATATATTTT. Its translation: CASSFEGSGNTIYF.

This chain links TRBV9 with TRBJ2-3, with 11 bases lining up with TRBD2. CDR1 is SGDLS and CDR2 is YYNGEE in the germline V gene. The CDR3 is 15 residues long. V trimming: 7 bases; J trimming: 2 bases; junction bases outside the gene matches: 6. The chain's CDR3 is CASGSLAGDTDTQYF. CDR3 DNA sequence: TGTGCCAGCGGCTCACTAGCGGGAGACACAGATACGCAGTATTTT.

The rearrangement links TRBV27 to TRBJ2-2; 12 bases map to TRBD2. Germline lookup yields CDR1 MNHEY and CDR2 SMNVEV (reference sequence). CDR3 size: 16 residues. Unmatched junction bases numbered 3, after V lost 3 bases and J lost 4 bases. CDR3 amino acids: CASSLLAGGTTGELFF. The CDR3, as DNA: TGTGCCAGCAGTTTGCTAGCGGGAGGGACCACCGGGGAGCTGTTTTTT.

The rearrangement joins TRBV5-1 to TRBJ2-7; the D is unclear. The V gene lost 0 bases and the J gene lost 1 base, with 5 bases spanning the gap. There are 13 residues in the CDR3. CDR1 is SGHRS and CDR2 is YFSETQ in the germline V gene. The CDR3 here is CASSLGQSYEQYF. CDR3 bases: TGCGCCAGCAGCTTGGGACAATCCTACGAGCAGTACTTC. The complete variable domain, with remaining parts taken from reference TRBV5-1 and TRBJ2-7, reads KAGVTQTPRYLIKTRGQQVTLSCSPISGHRSVSWYQQTPGQGLQFLFEYFSETQRNKGNFPGRFSGRQFSNSRSEMNVSTLELGDSALYLCASSLGQSYEQYFGPGTRLTVT.

The chain uses TRBV2 and TRBJ2-4, with TRBD2 matching over 10 bases. There are 14 residues in the CDR3. Germline assignment: CDR1 SNHLY and CDR2 FYNNEI. V dropped 4 bases and J dropped 8; count of bases not matched to a gene: 5. CDR3 region: CASSGAGGLDIQYF. The CDR3 DNA reads TGTGCCAGCAGTGGAGCGGGAGGGCTGGACATTCAGTACTTC. Together with reference TRBV2 and TRBJ2-4, the CDR3 gives the full variable domain: EPEVTQTPSHQVTQMGQEVILRCVPISNHLYFYWYRQILGQKVEFLVSFYNNEISEKSEIFDDQFSVERPDGSNFTLKIRSTKLEDSAMYFCASSGAGGLDIQYFGAGTRLSVL.

The rearrangement links TRBV30 to TRBJ2-1; 7 bases line up with TRBD1. The trim removed 5 bases at V and 7 bases at J, leaving 11 bases unmatched. Germline assignment: CDR1 GTSNPN and CDR2 SVGIG (reference sequence). The CDR3 length is 14 residues. The CDR3 sequence is CAWSQGWGGNEQFF. The CDR3 bases are TGTGCCTGGTCACAGGGGTGGGGTGGAAATGAGCAGTTCTTC. Filled out from reference TRBV30 and TRBJ2-1, the complete variable domain reads SQTIHQWPATLVQPVGSPLSLECTVEGTSNPNLYWYRQAAGRGLQLLFYSVGIGQISSEVPQNLSASRPQDRQFILSSKKLLLSDSGFYLCAWSQGWGGNEQFFGPGTRLTVL.

The V gene is TRBV27, the J gene TRBJ2-7; no definite D call. The CDR3 has 15 residues. Trimming removed 8 bases at V and 3 bases at J, with 20 bases between. Germline assignment: CDR1 MNHEY and CDR2 SMNVEV (reference sequence). CDR3 DNA: TGTGCCAGCCTCCTCTCTATTCTAGGTAGCTACGAGCAGTACTTC. Amino acid sequence: CASLLSILGSYEQYF.

V is TRBV5-5 and J is TRBJ2-1; 7 bases are a match to TRBD2. This CDR3 spans 16 amino acids. Germline-derived CDR1 and CDR2 are SGHKS and YYEKEE (reference sequence). With 4 bases clipped from V and 6 bases from J, the junction kept 13 bases outside the gene matches. The CDR3 sequence is CASSGDNNGRTNEQFF. As DNA, the CDR3 is TGTGCCAGCAGCGGCGACAACAACGGGAGGACCAATGAGCAGTTCTTC. Together with reference TRBV5-5 and TRBJ2-1, the CDR3 gives the full variable domain: DAGVTQSPTHLIKTRGQQVTLRCSPISGHKSVSWYQQVLGQGPQFIFQYYEKEERGRGNFPDRFSARQFPNYSSELNVNALLLGDSALYLCASSGDNNGRTNEQFFGPGTRLTVL.

The chain has TRBV4-1 and TRBJ2-1; TRBD2 might be the D (6 bases). V gave up 4 bases and J gave up 7 bases, with 14 bases separating them. Looked up from germline, CDR1 is MGHRA and CDR2 is YSYEKL. The CDR3 loop spans 14 amino acids. CDR3 region: CASSPSYRGNEQFF. CDR3 nucleotide sequence: TGCGCCAGCAGCCCCAGCTATCGGGGGAATGAGCAGTTCTTC.

The chain carries TRBV4-1 and TRBJ2-5, with 9 bases aligning to TRBD2. CDR1 and CDR2 (germline): MGHRA, YSYEKL. With 0 bases clipped from V and 1 base from J, the junction kept 9 bases outside the gene matches. The CDR3 totals 18 residues. The CDR3 region is CASSQDLLAGYTQETQYF. The CDR3, as DNA: TGCGCCAGCAGCCAAGATCTCCTAGCGGGATACACCCAAGAGACCCAGTACTTC.

The chain recombines TRBV5-6 with TRBJ1-1, with a weak D call TRBD1 (5 bases). This CDR3 spans 13 amino acids. V shed 3 bases and J shed 3 bases, with 9 bases lying between them. Germline lookup yields CDR1 SGHDT and CDR2 YYEEEE. CDR3 nucleotides: TGTGCCAGCAGCTGGGGGGGTGACACTGAAGCTTTCTTT. Its translation is CASSWGGDTEAFF.